This TCR beta chain was captured in a study of identical twins (dated by TCRdb to about 2016). Turning to the overall study: The study deep-sequenced TCR alpha and beta repertoires from monozygotic twins, unrelated adults of various ages and cord blood to test whether fetal clonotypes persist. To rule out contamination, replicate twin experiments were performed at different times with different library preparation protocols.

From V the trimming removes 0 bases and from J it removes 12 bases, while the gene matches leave 3 bases of the junction unaccounted for. The germline V gene sets CDR1 to MNHEY and CDR2 to SVGAGI. The CDR3, cysteine through phenylalanine, is 13 amino acids long. The CDR3 DNA has 39 bases and is translated from base 1. Results the study describes overall, beyond this receptor: A weaker excess of twin sharing was found in beta out-of-frame sequences because the signal-to-noise ratio was lowered by fewer shared sequences. Recombination models systematically underestimated out-of-frame TCR alpha sharing in monozygotic twins but agreed with sharing between unrelated individuals. Because the same donors could not be followed over many years, the conclusions relied on cross-sectional statistical analysis. Fewer insertions were carried by abundant cord blood beta clonotypes, a similar but weaker trend appeared in young adult naive repertoires, and no such trend appeared in memory repertoires. Invariant T cells such as MAIT and iNKT could partly confound zero-insertion analyses, although diverse VJ usage argued against such confounding for most clonotypes. Compared with coincidental sharing between unrelated individuals, out-of-frame TCR alpha sequences shared between twins had an excess of sequences with low generation probability.

Every donor in the study was a healthy Caucasian. Three pairs of female monozygotic twins, all aged about 18 to 29 years, were included in the twin cohort. Positive isolation kits from Invitrogen were used to isolate the CD4+ and CD8+ T cell populations. Library construction relied on 5' RACE. Sequenced on an Illumina HiSeq 2000. A universal primer binding site was added through template switching, and the final cDNA carried a unique molecular identifier so that TCR cDNA molecules could be counted accurately. Specific primers in the conserved constant-segment region were used to synthesize first-strand cDNA for TCR alpha and beta chains. To control for contamination, each cDNA library was double barcoded with a SMART-Mk sample barcode plus Illumina barcodes. TruSeq adapter sequences along with Illumina sample barcodes were introduced in two successive PCR steps. TCR alpha and beta cDNA libraries were sequenced on the Illumina HiSeq platform with custom primers. The published analysis was carried out like this. MiGEC was used to process raw reads and extract unique molecular identifiers, and MiXCR was used to find CDR3 positions. For each individual, recombination models were inferred using an EM algorithm with the repgenHMM and IGoR tools. Shared clonotypes were analyzed with the tcR package in R, and sharing was normalized by the product of cloneset sizes. To study raw recombination without the effects of thymic and clonal selection, out-of-frame nonproductive sequences were analyzed. TCRdb handled the public reads itself, with Q25 trimming in fastp and clone calling in MiXCR, and kept productive beta chains. CDR3 protein sequences are deduplicated, and each keeps its most common genes and DNA. These V and J calls rely on TCRdb rather than the paper's analysis. The sample data list 200,000 to 250,000 distinct CDR3 sequences, and 6.5% of these were observed just once. The ten largest account for approximately 14% of the sample.

Of note for this clonotype: Its target antigen remains unknown. The input lacks base qualities; no much larger clone sits a single base away.

The same sample was also used in a study of T cells expressing NK-cell markers. As the second study states: TCR beta-chain repertoires were profiled in sorted CD3+CD56+NKG2C+, CD3+CD56+NKG2C- and CD3+CD56-NKG2C+ T-cell subsets from several donors. Seven of the eight sequenced donors were HCMV-seropositive and one was HCMV-seronegative. In several experiments an anti-gammadeltaTCR antibody was added to restrict sorting to alphabetaTCR-expressing T cells. In a handful of donors, the dominant CD3+CD56+NKG2C+ clonotypes were among the top 10 CD8+ clonotypes and accounted for about 1.0-8% of CD8+ T cells. Those dominant clonotypes were again the most abundant among CD3+CD56-NKG2C+ cells in several donors, at roughly 25-60.1%. Whether the expanded NKG2C-expressing T cell clones were specific for HCMV antigens remained unclear. All eight donors whose samples were sequenced were randomly selected healthy volunteers, three of them men and five women. HCMV-specific IgG was detected in serum with a commercial ELISA kit to determine HCMV serostatus. MIGEC was used to demultiplex reads and group reads by UMI, and MiTCR was used to assemble and quantify clonotypes. To remove erroneous sequences, TCR cDNA sequences were retained only when supported by two or more reads. The tcR package was used for downstream repertoire analysis, and clonotypes were matched between fractions using CDR3 nucleotide sequence together with V segment. VDJmatch was used to annotate antigen specificity against VDJdb, with one amino acid substitution in CDR3 allowed.

The chain is assembled from TRBV6-5 and TRBJ2-1; the junction holds 9 bases that match TRBD1. This TCR came from a woman between 18 and 29 years old in good health. Sequencing was done on a sample of CD8+ T cells sorted from blood. The CDR3 region has the sequence CASSYSGTGMQFF. Read as DNA, the sequence is TGTGCCAGCAGTTACTCCGGGACAGGGATGCAGTTCTTC.